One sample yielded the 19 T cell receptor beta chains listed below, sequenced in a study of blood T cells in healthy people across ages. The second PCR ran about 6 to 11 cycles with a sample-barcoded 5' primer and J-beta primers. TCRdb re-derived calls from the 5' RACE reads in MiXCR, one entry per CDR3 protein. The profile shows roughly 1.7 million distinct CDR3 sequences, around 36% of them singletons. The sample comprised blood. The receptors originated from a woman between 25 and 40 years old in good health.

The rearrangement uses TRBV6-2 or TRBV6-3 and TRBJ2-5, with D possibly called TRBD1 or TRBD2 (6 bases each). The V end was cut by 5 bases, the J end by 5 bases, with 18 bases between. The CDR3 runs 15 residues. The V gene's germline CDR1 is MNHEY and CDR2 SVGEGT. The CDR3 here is CASSLQLGGAETQYF. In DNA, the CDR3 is TGTGCCAGCAGTCTTCAACTGGGGGGCGCGGAGACCCAGTACTTC.

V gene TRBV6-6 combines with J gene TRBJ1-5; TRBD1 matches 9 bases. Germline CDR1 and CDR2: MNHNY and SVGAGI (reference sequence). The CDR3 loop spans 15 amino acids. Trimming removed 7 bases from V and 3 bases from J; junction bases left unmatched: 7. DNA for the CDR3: TGTGCCAGCACCCCGGGACAGGGCCACAATCAGCCCCAGCATTTT. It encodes CASTPGQGHNQPQHF.

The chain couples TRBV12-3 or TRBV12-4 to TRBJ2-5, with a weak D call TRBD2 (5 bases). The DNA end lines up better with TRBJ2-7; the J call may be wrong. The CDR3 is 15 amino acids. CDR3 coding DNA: TGTGCCAGCAGCCCCCCACGGGGTAGGCCCCACGAGCAGTACTTC. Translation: CASSPPRGRPHEQYF.

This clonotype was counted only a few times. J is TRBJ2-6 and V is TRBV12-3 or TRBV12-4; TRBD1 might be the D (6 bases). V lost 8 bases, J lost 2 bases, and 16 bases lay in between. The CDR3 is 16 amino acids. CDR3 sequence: CASRAPGVTGANVLTF. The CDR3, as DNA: TGTGCCAGCCGAGCCCCAGGGGTGACTGGGGCCAACGTCCTGACTTTC.

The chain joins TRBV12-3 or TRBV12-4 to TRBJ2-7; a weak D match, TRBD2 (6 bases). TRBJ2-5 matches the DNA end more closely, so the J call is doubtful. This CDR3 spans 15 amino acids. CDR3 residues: CASSFQAGRDETQYF. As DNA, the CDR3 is TGTGCCAGCAGTTTCCAGGCGGGGCGAGATGAGACCCAGTACTTC.

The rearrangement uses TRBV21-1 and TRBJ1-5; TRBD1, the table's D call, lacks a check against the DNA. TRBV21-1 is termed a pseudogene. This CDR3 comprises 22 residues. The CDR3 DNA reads TGTGCCAGCAGCAAAGTTTGTCCCGGCCGGGACAGCGATCCCTCTAAGGGGCAGCCCCAGCATTTT. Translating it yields CASSKVCPGRDSDPSKGQPQHF.

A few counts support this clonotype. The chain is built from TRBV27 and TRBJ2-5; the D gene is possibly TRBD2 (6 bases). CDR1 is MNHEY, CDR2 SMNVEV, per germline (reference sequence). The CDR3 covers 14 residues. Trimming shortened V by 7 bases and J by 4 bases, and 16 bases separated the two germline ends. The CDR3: CASNGGAKGETQYF. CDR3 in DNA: TGTGCCAGCAACGGAGGGGCTAAGGGAGAGACCCAGTACTTC.

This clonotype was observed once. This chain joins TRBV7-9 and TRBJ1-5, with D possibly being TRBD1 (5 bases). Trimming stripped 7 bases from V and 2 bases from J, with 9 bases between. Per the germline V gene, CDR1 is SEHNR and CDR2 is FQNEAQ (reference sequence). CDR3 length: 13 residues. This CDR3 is CASNGGGNQPQHF. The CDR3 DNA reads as TGTGCCAGCAATGGGGGTGGCAATCAGCCCCAGCATTTT.

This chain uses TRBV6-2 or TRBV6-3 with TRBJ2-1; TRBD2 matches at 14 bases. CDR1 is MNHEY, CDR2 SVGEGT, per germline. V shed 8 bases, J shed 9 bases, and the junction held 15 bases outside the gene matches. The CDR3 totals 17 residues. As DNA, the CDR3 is TGTGCCAGCTTCGGGAACTTGGGACTAGCGGGAGCTATTGAGCAGTTCTTC. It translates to CASFGNLGLAGAIEQFF.

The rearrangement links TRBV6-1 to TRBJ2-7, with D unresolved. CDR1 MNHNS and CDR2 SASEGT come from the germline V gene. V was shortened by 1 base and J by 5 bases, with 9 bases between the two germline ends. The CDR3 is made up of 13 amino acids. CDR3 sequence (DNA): TGTGCCAGCAGTGAAGTGGACGTCCACGAGCAGTACTTC. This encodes CASSEVDVHEQYF.

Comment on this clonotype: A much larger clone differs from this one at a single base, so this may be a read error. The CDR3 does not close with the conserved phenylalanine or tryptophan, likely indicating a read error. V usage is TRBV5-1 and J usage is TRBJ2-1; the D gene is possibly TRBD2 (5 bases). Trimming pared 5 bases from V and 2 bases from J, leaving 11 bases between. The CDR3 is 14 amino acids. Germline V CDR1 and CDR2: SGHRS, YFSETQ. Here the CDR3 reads CASSEAVTYNEQFV. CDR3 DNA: TGCGCCAGCAGTGAAGCGGTTACCTACAATGAGCAGTTCGTC.

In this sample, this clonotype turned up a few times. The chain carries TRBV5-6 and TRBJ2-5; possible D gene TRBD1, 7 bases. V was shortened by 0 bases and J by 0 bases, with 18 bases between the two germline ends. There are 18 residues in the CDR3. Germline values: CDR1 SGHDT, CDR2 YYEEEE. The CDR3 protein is CASSLERRGEPYQETQYF. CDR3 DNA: TGTGCCAGCAGCTTGGAGCGCAGGGGGGAACCCTACCAAGAGACCCAGTACTTC.

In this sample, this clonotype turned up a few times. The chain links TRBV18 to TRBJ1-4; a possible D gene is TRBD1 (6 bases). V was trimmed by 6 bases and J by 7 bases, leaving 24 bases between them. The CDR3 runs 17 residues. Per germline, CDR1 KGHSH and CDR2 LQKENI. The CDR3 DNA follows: TGTGCCAGCTCTCCCCGAATACTGGACAGCACTCCTGAAAAACTGTTTTTT. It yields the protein CASSPRILDSTPEKLFF.

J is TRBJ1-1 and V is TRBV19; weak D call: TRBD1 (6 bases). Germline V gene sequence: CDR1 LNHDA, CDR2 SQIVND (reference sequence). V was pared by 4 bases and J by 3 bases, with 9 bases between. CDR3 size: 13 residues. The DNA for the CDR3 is TGTGCCAGTAGTACAGGGGTACACACTGAAGCTTTCTTT. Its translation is CASSTGVHTEAFF.

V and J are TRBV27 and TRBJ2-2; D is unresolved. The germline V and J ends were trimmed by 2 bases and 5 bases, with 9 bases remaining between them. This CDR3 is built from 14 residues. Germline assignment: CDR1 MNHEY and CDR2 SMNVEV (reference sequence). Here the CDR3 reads CASSLAVVTGELFF. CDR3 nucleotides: TGTGCCAGCAGTTTAGCCGTGGTAACCGGGGAGCTGTTTTTT.

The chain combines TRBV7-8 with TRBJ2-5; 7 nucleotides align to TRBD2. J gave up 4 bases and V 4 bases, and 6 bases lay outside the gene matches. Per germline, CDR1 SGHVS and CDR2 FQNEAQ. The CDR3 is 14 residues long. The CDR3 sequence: CASSSGGDGETQYF. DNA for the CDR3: TGTGCCAGCAGCTCTGGGGGGGATGGAGAGACCCAGTACTTC.

The CDR3 sequence is CASSPRVAGVTEAFF. The CDR3 coding sequence is TGTGCCAGCAGCCCCAGGGTCGCAGGGGTCACTGAAGCTTTCTTT. The chain links TRBV21-1 to TRBJ1-1; TRBD1, the table's D call, was not compared with the DNA. TRBV21-1 is a pseudogene. This CDR3 is built from 15 residues.

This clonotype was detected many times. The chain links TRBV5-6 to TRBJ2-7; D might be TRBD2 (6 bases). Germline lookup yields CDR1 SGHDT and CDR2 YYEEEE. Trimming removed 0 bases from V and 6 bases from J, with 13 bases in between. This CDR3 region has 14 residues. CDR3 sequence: CASSLGRAPGEQYF. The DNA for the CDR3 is TGTGCCAGCAGCTTGGGGAGGGCACCCGGCGAGCAGTACTTC. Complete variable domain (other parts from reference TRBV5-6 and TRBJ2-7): DAGVTQSPTHLIKTRGQQVTLRCSPKSGHDTVSWYQQALGQGPQFIFQYYEEEERQRGNFPDRFSGHQFPNYSSELNVNALLLGDSALYLCASSLGRAPGEQYFGPGTRLTVT.

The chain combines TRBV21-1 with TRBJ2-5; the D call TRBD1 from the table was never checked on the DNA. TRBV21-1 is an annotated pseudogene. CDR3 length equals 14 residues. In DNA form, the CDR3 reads TGTGCCAGCATCCCGGGACAGGGCGGAGAGACCCGGTACTTC. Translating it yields CASIPGQGGETRYF.